This T cell receptor beta chain was captured by sequencing in a study of blood T cell repertoires in COVID-19. Study information: In each case, the material was cDNA or gDNA derived from T cells, B-cell-depleted T cells, or PBMCs.

The V gene's germline CDR1 is SQVTM and CDR2 ANQGSEA. The CDR3 length is 14 residues. The J segment lost 8 bases and the V segment lost 1 base, leaving 7 bases of the junction unmatched. Original processing methods: Amplification of reference gene primers was used by the study to estimate nucleated cell counts. Only in-frame clones appear in the TCRdb table, and some are missing; sequencing was by immunoSEQ multiplex PCR. V, J and clone size derive from that table, while D and trimming were established from the DNA sequence. The sample consists of around 140,000 clones, 84% of them appearing once. The sample consisted of peripheral blood. The chain is built from TRBV29-1 and TRBJ2-1; 8 nucleotides match TRBD1. The source is a human donor in a cohort sampled during active COVID-19. The CDR3 coding sequence is TGCAGCGTTGAAGGACGACAGGGGTTGGATGAGCAGTTCTTC. This translates into CSVEGRQGLDEQFF.